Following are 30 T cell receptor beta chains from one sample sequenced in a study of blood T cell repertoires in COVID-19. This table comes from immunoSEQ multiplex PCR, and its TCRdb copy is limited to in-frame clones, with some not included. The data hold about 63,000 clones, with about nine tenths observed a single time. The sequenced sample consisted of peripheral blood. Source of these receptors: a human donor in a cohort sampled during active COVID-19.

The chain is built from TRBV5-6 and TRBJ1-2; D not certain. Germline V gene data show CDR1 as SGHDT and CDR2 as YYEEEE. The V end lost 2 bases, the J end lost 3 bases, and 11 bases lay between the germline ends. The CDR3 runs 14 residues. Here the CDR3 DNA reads TGTGCCAGCAGCTTCACGGGGAGGGACTATGGCTACACCTTC. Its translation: CASSFTGRDYGYTF.

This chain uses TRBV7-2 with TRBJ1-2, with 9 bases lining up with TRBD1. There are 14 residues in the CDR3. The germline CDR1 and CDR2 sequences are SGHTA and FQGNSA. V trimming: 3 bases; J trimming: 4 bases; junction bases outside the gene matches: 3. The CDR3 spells CASSFGQGFYGYTF. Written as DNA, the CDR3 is TGTGCCAGCAGCTTCGGACAGGGGTTCTATGGCTACACCTTC.

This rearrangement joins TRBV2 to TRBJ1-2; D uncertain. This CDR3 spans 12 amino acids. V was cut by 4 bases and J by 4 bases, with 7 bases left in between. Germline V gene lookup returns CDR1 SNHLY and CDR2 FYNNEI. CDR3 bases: TGTGCCAGCAGTGTCCAATCCTATGGCTACACCTTC. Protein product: CASSVQSYGYTF.

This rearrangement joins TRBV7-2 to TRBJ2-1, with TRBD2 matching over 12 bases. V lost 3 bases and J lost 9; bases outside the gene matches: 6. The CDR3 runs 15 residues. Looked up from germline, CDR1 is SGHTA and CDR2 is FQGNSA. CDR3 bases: TGTGCCAGCAGCTTTTACCTAGCGGGAGGGGTTGAGCAGTTCTTC. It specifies CASSFYLAGGVEQFF. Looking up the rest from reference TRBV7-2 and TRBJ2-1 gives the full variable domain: GAGVSQSPSNKVTEKGKDVELRCDPISGHTALYWYRQSLGQGLEFLIYFQGNSAPDKSGLPSDRFSAERTGGSVSTLTIQRTQQEDSAVYLCASSFYLAGGVEQFFGPGTRLTVL.

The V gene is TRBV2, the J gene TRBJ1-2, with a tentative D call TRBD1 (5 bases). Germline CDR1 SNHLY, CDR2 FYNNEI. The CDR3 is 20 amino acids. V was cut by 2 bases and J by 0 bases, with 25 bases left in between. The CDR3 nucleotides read TGTGCCAGCAGTGAACTGGGGCCCCAGATCGCACTCCAAGCTAACTATGGCTACACCTTC. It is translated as CASSELGPQIALQANYGYTF.

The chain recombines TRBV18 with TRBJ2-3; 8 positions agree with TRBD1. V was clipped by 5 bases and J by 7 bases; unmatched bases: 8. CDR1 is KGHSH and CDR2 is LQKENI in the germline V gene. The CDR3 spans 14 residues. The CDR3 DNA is TGTGCCAGCTCATTCCAGGGGGCTCGGAATACGCAGTATTTT. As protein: CASSFQGARNTQYF.

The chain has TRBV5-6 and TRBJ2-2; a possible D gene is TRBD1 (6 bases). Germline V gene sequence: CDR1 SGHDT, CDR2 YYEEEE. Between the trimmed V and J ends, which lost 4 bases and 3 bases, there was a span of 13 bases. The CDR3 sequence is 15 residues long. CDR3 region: CASSNWDIHTGELFF. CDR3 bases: TGTGCCAGCAGCAACTGGGACATACACACCGGGGAGCTGTTTTTT.

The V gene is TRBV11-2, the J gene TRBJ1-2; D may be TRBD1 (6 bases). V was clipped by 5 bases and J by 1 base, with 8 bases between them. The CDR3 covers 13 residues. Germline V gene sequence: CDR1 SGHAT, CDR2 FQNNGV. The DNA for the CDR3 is TGTGCCAGCAGCGGACAGTTTAACTATGGCTACACCTTC. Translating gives CASSGQFNYGYTF.

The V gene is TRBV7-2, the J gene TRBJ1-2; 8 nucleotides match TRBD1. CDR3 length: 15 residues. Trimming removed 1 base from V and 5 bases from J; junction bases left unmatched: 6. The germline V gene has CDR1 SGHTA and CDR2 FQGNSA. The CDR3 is CASSLDDRGRYGYTF. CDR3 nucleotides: TGTGCCAGCAGCTTAGATGACAGGGGCAGGTATGGCTACACCTTC.

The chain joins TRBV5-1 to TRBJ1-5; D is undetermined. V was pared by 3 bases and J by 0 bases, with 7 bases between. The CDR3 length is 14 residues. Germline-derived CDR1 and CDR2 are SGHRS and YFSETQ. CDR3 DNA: TGCGCCAGCAGCTCCGGGGATAGCAATCAGCCCCAGCATTTT. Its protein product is CASSSGDSNQPQHF.

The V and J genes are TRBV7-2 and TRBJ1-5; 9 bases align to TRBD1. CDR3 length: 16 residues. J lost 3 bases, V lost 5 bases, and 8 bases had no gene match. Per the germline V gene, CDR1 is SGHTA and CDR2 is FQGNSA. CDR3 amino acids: CASSAQGTGNNQPQHF. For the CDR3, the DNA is TGTGCCAGCAGCGCCCAGGGGACAGGGAACAATCAGCCCCAGCATTTT. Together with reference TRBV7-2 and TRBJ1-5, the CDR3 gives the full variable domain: GAGVSQSPSNKVTEKGKDVELRCDPISGHTALYWYRQSLGQGLEFLIYFQGNSAPDKSGLPSDRFSAERTGGSVSTLTIQRTQQEDSAVYLCASSAQGTGNNQPQHFGDGTRLSIL.

The CDR3 DNA is TGTGCCAGCAGCTTGAGAACAGGCCTCTTCTCCTACGAGCAGTACTTC. The encoded protein is CASSLRTGLFSYEQYF. V usage is TRBV5-4 and J usage is TRBJ2-7, with D tentatively TRBD1 (5 bases). Trimming took off 1 base at V and 0 bases at J, with 14 bases between the two ends. CDR1 is SGHNT and CDR2 is YYREEE in the germline V gene (reference sequence). The CDR3 runs to 16 residues.

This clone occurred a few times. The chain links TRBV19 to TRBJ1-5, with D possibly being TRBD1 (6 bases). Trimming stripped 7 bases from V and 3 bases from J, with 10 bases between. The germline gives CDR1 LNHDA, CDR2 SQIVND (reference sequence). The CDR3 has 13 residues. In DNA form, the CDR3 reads TGTGCCAGTAAAACAGGGAACAATCAGCCCCAGCATTTT. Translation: CASKTGNNQPQHF.

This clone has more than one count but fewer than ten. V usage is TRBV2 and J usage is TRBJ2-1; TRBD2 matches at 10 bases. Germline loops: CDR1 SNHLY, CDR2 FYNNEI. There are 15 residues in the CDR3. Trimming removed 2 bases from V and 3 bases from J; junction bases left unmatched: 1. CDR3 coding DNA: TGTGCCAGCAGTGAACTAGCGGGGGACTACAATGAGCAGTTCTTC. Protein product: CASSELAGDYNEQFF. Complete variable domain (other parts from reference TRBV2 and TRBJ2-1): EPEVTQTPSHQVTQMGQEVILRCVPISNHLYFYWYRQILGQKVEFLVSFYNNEISEKSEIFDDQFSVERPDGSNFTLKIRSTKLEDSAMYFCASSELAGDYNEQFFGPGTRLTVL.

CDR3: CASRPGTANEKLFF. In DNA form, the CDR3 reads TGCGCCAGCAGACCCGGGACAGCCAATGAAAAACTGTTTTTT. The chain carries TRBV5-1 and TRBJ1-4, with 7 bases identical to TRBD1. The germline gives CDR1 SGHRS, CDR2 YFSETQ. The CDR3 contains 14 residues. The V and J ends lost 5 bases and 5 bases, in that order; junction bases with no gene match: 6.

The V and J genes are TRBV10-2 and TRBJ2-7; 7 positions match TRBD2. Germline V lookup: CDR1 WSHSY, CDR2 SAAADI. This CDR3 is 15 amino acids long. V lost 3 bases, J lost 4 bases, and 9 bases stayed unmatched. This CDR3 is CASSEREVTWYEQYF. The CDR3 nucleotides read TGCGCCAGCAGTGAACGGGAGGTAACGTGGTACGAGCAGTACTTC.

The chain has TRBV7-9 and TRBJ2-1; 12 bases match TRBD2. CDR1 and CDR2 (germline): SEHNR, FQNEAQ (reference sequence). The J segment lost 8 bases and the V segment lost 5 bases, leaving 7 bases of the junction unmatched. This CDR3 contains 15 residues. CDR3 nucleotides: TGTGCCAGCAGCCAACGGACTAGCGGGATCGATGAGCAGTTCTTC. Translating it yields CASSQRTSGIDEQFF.

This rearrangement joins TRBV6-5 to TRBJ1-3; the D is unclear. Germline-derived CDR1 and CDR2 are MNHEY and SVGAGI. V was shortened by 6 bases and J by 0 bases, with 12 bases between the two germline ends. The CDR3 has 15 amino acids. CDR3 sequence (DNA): TGTGCCAGCAGCCGCGGAGTTCCCTCTGGAAACACCATATATTTT. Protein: CASSRGVPSGNTIYF.

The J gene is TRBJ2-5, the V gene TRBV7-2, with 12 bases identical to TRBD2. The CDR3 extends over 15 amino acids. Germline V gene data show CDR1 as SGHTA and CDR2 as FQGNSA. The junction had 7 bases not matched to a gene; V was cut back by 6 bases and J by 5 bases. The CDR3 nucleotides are TGTGCCAGCAGATCTAGCGGGGGGGCGTGGGAGACCCAGTACTTC. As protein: CASRSSGGAWETQYF.

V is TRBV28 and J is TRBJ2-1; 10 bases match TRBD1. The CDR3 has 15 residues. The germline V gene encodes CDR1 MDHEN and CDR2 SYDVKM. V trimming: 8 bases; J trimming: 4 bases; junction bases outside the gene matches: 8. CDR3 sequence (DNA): TGTGCCAGCCGACGGGGGACAGGGGTATACAATGAGCAGTTCTTC. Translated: CASRRGTGVYNEQFF.

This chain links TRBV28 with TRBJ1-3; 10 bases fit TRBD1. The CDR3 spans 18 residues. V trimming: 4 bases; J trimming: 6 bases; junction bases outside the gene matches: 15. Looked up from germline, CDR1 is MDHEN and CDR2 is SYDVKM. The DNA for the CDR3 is TGTGCCAGCAGTTCAACTCTCACCCGACAGGGGGCTCCAAACACCATATATTTT. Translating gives CASSSTLTRQGAPNTIYF.

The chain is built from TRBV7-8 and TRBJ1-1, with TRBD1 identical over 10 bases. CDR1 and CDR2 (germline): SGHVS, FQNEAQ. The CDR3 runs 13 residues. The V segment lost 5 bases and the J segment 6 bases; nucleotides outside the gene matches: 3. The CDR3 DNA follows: TGTGCCAGCAGCGTCGGGACAGGGGCTGAAGCTTTCTTT. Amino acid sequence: CASSVGTGAEAFF. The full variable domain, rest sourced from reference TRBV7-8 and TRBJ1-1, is GAGVSQSPRYKVAKRGQDVALRCDPISGHVSLFWYQQALGQGPEFLTYFQNEAQLDKSGLPSDRFFAERPEGSVSTLKIQRTQQEDSAVYLCASSVGTGAEAFFGQGTRLTVV.

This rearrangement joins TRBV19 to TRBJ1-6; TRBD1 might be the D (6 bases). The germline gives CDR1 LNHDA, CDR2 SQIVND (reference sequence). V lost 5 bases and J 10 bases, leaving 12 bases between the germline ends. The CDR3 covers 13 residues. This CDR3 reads CASSQQGMSPLHF. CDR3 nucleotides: TGTGCCAGTAGTCAACAGGGAATGTCACCCCTCCACTTT.

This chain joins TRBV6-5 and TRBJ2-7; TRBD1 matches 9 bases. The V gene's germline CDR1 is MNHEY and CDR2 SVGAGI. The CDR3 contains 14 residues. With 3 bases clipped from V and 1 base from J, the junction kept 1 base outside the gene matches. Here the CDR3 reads CASSYGQGSYEQYF. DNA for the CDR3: TGTGCCAGCAGTTATGGACAGGGGTCCTACGAGCAGTACTTC.

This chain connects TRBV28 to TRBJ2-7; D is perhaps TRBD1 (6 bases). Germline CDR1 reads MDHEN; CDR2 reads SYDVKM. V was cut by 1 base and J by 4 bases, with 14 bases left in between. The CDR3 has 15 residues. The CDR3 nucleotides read TGTGCCAGCAGTTTATTGACTTCAGGGGTATACGAGCAGTACTTC. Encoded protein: CASSLLTSGVYEQYF.

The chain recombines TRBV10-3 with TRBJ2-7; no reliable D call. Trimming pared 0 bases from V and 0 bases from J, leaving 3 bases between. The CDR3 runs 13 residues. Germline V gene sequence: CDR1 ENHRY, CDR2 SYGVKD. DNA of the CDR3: TGTGCCATCAGTGAGTCCGGCTCCTACGAGCAGTACTTC. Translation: CAISESGSYEQYF.

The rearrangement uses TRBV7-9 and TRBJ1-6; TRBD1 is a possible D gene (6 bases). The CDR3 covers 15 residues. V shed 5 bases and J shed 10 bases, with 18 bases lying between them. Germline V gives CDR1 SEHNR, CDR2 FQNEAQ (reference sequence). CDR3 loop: CASSGGGITQSPLHF. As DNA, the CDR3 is TGTGCCAGCAGCGGGGGCGGTATTACTCAATCACCCCTCCACTTT. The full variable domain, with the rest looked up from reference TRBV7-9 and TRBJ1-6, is DTGVSQNPRHKITKRGQNVTFRCDPISEHNRLYWYRQTLGQGPEFLTYFQNEAQLEKSRLLSDRFSAERPKGSFSTLEIQRTEQGDSAMYLCASSGGGITQSPLHFGNGTRLTVT.

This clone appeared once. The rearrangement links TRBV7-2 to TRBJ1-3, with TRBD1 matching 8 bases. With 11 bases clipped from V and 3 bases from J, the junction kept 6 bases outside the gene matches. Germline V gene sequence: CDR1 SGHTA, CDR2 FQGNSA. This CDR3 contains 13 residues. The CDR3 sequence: CAGSRGLGNTIYF. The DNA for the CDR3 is TGTGCCGGGTCCAGGGGGCTTGGAAACACCATATATTTT. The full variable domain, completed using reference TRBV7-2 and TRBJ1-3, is GAGVSQSPSNKVTEKGKDVELRCDPISGHTALYWYRQSLGQGLEFLIYFQGNSAPDKSGLPSDRFSAERTGGSVSTLTIQRTQQEDSAVYLCAGSRGLGNTIYFGEGSWLTVV.

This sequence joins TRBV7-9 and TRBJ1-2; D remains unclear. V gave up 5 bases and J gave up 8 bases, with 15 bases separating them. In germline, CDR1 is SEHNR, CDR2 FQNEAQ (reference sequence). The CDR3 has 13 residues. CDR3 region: CASSRPEVLGYTF. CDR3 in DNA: TGTGCCAGCAGCCGCCCAGAAGTTTTAGGCTACACCTTC.

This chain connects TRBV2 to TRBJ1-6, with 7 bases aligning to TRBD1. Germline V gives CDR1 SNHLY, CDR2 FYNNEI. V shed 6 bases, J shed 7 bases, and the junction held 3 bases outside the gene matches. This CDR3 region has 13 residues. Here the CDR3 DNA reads TGTGCCAGCAGGGCCAGGGGGAATTCACCCCTCCACTTT. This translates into CASRARGNSPLHF.